A selection of T cell receptor beta chains follows, all from one sample in a study of blood T cells in healthy people across ages. MiXCR, applied by TCRdb to the 5' RACE reads, yields one record per CDR3 protein. The table records about 1.6 million distinct CDR3 sequences, about 35% of them present only once. What was sequenced was blood. These receptors were obtained from a woman aged 25-40 years in good health. Both conserved end residues are part of each CDR3. Fields, in order: V gene, clone size, D gene, J gene, CDR3 protein, CDR3 DNA. The D gene is left open where the match is weak. Clone size is given for some rows only: seen once, a few or many times, or a class if the clone is expanded.

v_call: TRBV2
clone_size: -
d_call: TRBD2
j_call: TRBJ2-3
cdr3_aa: CASSGGSSGYTDTQYF
cdr3_nt: TGTGCCAGCAGTGGTGGTTCTAGCGGGTATACAGATACGCAGTATTTT

v_call: TRBV10-3
clone_size: -
d_call: -
j_call: TRBJ2-2
cdr3_aa: CAISESGREGTGELFF
cdr3_nt: TGTGCCATCAGTGAGAGCGGCAGGGAAGGGACCGGGGAGCTGTTTTTT

v_call: TRBV6-1
clone_size: -
d_call: -
j_call: TRBJ1-1
cdr3_aa: CASTISHQNAEAFF
cdr3_nt: TGTGCCAGCACAATTTCCCACCAGAACGCTGAAGCTTTCTTT

v_call: TRBV28
clone_size: once
d_call: -
j_call: TRBJ2-1
cdr3_aa: CASSFLLDSNEQFF
cdr3_nt: TGTGCCAGCAGTTTCCTGCTGGACAGCAATGAGCAGTTCTTC

v_call: TRBV12-3/TRBV12-4
clone_size: -
d_call: TRBD1
j_call: TRBJ2-7
cdr3_aa: CASSPPDRTGQYF
cdr3_nt: TGTGCCAGCAGTCCACCGGACAGGACTGGGCAGTACTTC

v_call: TRBV18
clone_size: -
d_call: -
j_call: TRBJ1-1
cdr3_aa: CASSPPEGYTEAFF
cdr3_nt: TGTGCCAGCTCACCACCGGAGGGGTACACTGAAGCTTTCTTT

v_call: TRBV6-2/TRBV6-3
clone_size: -
d_call: -
j_call: TRBJ1-1
cdr3_aa: CASSYRRRTNTEAFF
cdr3_nt: TGTGCCAGCAGTTACCGACGACGGACGAACACTGAAGCTTTCTTT

v_call: TRBV2
clone_size: few
d_call: TRBD2
j_call: TRBJ2-1
cdr3_aa: CASRPGLAENNEQFF
cdr3_nt: TGTGCCAGCAGACCCGGACTAGCGGAGAACAATGAGCAGTTCTTC

v_call: TRBV13
clone_size: few
d_call: TRBD1
j_call: TRBJ1-6
cdr3_aa: CASSLGDRVIGSPLHF
cdr3_nt: TGTGCCAGCAGCTTAGGAGACAGGGTCATAGGGTCACCCCTCCACTTT

v_call: TRBV9
clone_size: -
d_call: TRBD1
j_call: TRBJ2-3
cdr3_aa: CASGSRQGRTDTQYF
cdr3_nt: TGTGCCAGCGGCTCAAGACAGGGCCGCACAGATACGCAGTATTTT

v_call: TRBV12-3/TRBV12-4
clone_size: -
d_call: -
j_call: TRBJ1-5
cdr3_aa: CARTFVGEYQPQHF
cdr3_nt: TGTGCCAGAACCTTCGTGGGGGAATATCAGCCCCAGCATTTT

v_call: TRBV20-1
clone_size: -
d_call: -
j_call: TRBJ2-7
cdr3_aa: CSASHHHRYF
cdr3_nt: TGCAGTGCGAGCCACCACCACCGGTACTTC

v_call: TRBV10-3
clone_size: -
d_call: -
j_call: TRBJ1-5
cdr3_aa: CAISESLAGNQPQHF
cdr3_nt: TGTGCCATCAGTGAGTCGCTGGCGGGGAATCAGCCCCAGCATTTT

v_call: TRBV7-3
clone_size: few
d_call: TRBD1
j_call: TRBJ2-1
cdr3_aa: CASSPTTGGSYNEQFF
cdr3_nt: TGTGCCAGCAGCCCCACGACAGGGGGATCCTACAATGAGCAGTTCTTC

v_call: TRBV20-1
clone_size: few
d_call: -
j_call: TRBJ1-4
cdr3_aa: CSAPAHATNEKLFF
cdr3_nt: TGCAGTGCCCCCGCCCACGCAACTAATGAAAAACTGTTTTTT

v_call: TRBV20-1
clone_size: many
d_call: -
j_call: TRBJ2-7
cdr3_aa: CSAPDLTYEQYF
cdr3_nt: TGCAGTGCCCCGGACTTAACCTACGAGCAGTACTTC

v_call: TRBV7-3
clone_size: -
d_call: -
j_call: TRBJ2-3
cdr3_aa: CASSSEGAQYF
cdr3_nt: TGTGCCAGCAGCTCCGAGGGGGCGCAGTATTTT

v_call: TRBV20-1
clone_size: -
d_call: TRBD1
j_call: TRBJ2-7
cdr3_aa: CSTDRGNEQYF
cdr3_nt: TGCAGTACCGACAGGGGCAACGAGCAGTACTTC

v_call: TRBV7-3
clone_size: many
d_call: -
j_call: TRBJ2-3
cdr3_aa: CASSALAATDTQYF
cdr3_nt: TGTGCCAGCAGCGCGTTGGCAGCCACAGATACGCAGTATTTT

v_call: TRBV5-1
clone_size: -
d_call: -
j_call: TRBJ1-1
cdr3_aa: CASSYGDTRSGTEAFF
cdr3_nt: TGCGCCAGCAGCTACGGGGACACACGGTCGGGCACTGAAGCTTTCTTT

v_call: TRBV7-9
clone_size: few
d_call: -
j_call: TRBJ2-7
cdr3_aa: CASSTGGWSYEQYF
cdr3_nt: TGTGCCAGCAGCACCGGGGGTTGGTCCTACGAGCAGTACTTC

v_call: TRBV6-2/TRBV6-3
clone_size: many
d_call: -
j_call: TRBJ2-1
cdr3_aa: CASRLAGGGEQFF
cdr3_nt: TGTGCCAGCCGTCTAGCCGGAGGCGGTGAGCAGTTCTTC

v_call: TRBV20-1
clone_size: -
d_call: TRBD2
j_call: TRBJ2-3
cdr3_aa: CSARGTSALTDTQYF
cdr3_nt: TGCAGTGCTAGGGGGACTAGCGCCCTCACAGATACGCAGTATTTT

v_call: TRBV3-1
clone_size: few
d_call: -
j_call: TRBJ2-1
cdr3_aa: CASSQDGASVPLGYNEQFF
cdr3_nt: TGTGCCAGCAGCCAAGATGGCGCGAGCGTCCCTCTGGGGTACAATGAGCAGTTCTTC

v_call: TRBV7-9
clone_size: few
d_call: -
j_call: TRBJ2-1
cdr3_aa: CASSLGAVLYNEQFF
cdr3_nt: TGTGCCAGCAGTTTAGGGGCAGTACTCTACAATGAGCAGTTCTTC

v_call: TRBV28
clone_size: once
d_call: -
j_call: TRBJ1-2
cdr3_aa: CASSVGTDAYGYTF
cdr3_nt: TGTGCCAGCAGTGTCGGGACGGATGCCTATGGCTACACCTTC

v_call: TRBV6-2/TRBV6-3
clone_size: many
d_call: -
j_call: TRBJ2-3
cdr3_aa: CASSNPGTSDTQYF
cdr3_nt: TGTGCCAGCAGTAACCCAGGGACCTCAGATACGCAGTATTTT

v_call: TRBV19
clone_size: -
d_call: TRBD1
j_call: TRBJ1-2
cdr3_aa: CASSTIDRAGYTF
cdr3_nt: TGTGCCAGTAGTACCATCGACAGGGCCGGCTACACCTTC

v_call: TRBV28
clone_size: -
d_call: -
j_call: TRBJ2-5
cdr3_aa: CASSPGTFADEQYF
cdr3_nt: TGTGCCAGCAGTCCGGGGACTTTCGCGGATGAGCAGTACTTC

v_call: TRBV20-1
clone_size: -
d_call: -
j_call: TRBJ1-2
cdr3_aa: CSASKRSGYTF
cdr3_nt: TGCAGTGCTTCAAAAAGGAGTGGCTACACCTTC

v_call: TRBV7-9
clone_size: few
d_call: TRBD1
j_call: TRBJ2-1
cdr3_aa: CASSPRDRYYNEQFF
cdr3_nt: TGTGCCAGCAGCCCCAGGGACAGATACTACAATGAGCAGTTCTTC